The source of this T cell receptor beta chain is a study of shared clonotypes between healthy human individuals. This CDR3 is built from 16 residues. Trimming removed 4 bases from V and 2 bases from J; junction bases left unmatched: 10. Germline-derived CDR1 and CDR2 are SGHTA and FQGNSA. Method: immunoSEQ multiplex PCR; TCRdb's copy keeps in-frame clones and lacks some. The table shows roughly 2 million clones, with 85% to 95% occurring only once. Each donor was a Caucasian adult residing in Nashville, Tennessee. From CD4+ cells came CD45RA+ naive and CD45RA-negative memory subsets. This clonotype originated in a young man in good health. Sequenced input: naive CD4+ T cells sorted from blood. Stated subset: CD45RA+ positively selected. This chain connects TRBV7-2 to TRBJ2-5; 7 bases agree with TRBD2. The DNA for the CDR3 is TGTGCCAGCAGCTCGGGTATAGGGGAGGGGCAAGAGACCCAGTACTTC. Translated, it gives CASSSGIGEGQETQYF.